This TCR beta chain was documented in a study of T cell repertoires in cytomegalovirus infection. Turning to the study itself: In public TCR beta signatures, there were indications of both CMV infection and matching HLA type.

MiXCR, run by TCRdb on the reads, gives a single entry per CDR3 protein. The sample yields 300,000 to 400,000 distinct CDR3 sequences, around 25% seen once. Study findings and constraints: Predominance within the ex vivo response was attributable to HLA-C-restricted CMV-specific TCR beta clonotypes.

This clonotype showed up just a few times. Its antigen is as yet unknown. The source was cultured PBMCs, collected from culture after CMV antigen stimulation. The source is a human donor in good health (CMV status not recorded). Some clones in this sample may be carry-over from other donors' samples.

The CDR3 reads CAISELAGTSDTQYF. Written as DNA, the CDR3 is TGTGCCATCAGTGAGTTAGCGGGGACATCAGATACGCAGTATTTT. V is TRBV10-3 and J is TRBJ2-3; 8 bases line up with TRBD2. V gave up 1 base and J gave up 4 bases; unmatched junction bases: 4. The CDR3 consists of 15 residues. Germline CDR1 is ENHRY and CDR2 is SYGVKD.